The rows below give T cell receptor beta chains drawn from one sample of a study of blood T cell repertoires in COVID-19. Method: immunoSEQ multiplex PCR; TCRdb's copy keeps in-frame clones and lacks some. The table has some 71,000 clones, around 80% seen once. Sequences were obtained from peripheral blood. These receptors were collected from a woman between 50 and 59 years old with acute or convalescent COVID-19. CDR3s include the opening cysteine and the closing phenylalanine or tryptophan. D genes are given only for firm matches. The listing skips clone size in some rows; elsewhere it reads once, few, many or a size class.

>TRBJ2-7|TRBV6-5|TRBD2|-
TGTGCCAGCCGGGCTGGCGGGGGGGCCCTCTACGAGCAGTACTTC
CASRAGGGALYEQYF
>TRBJ2-3|TRBV4-2|TRBD2|-
TGTGCCAGCAGCCAAGACCCGACTAGCGGGGGGGCGGTGGCAGATACGCAGTATTTT
CASSQDPTSGGAVADTQYF
>TRBJ2-7|TRBV19|TRBD1|-
TGTGCCAGTAGTAGGACAGGGGAGGACGAGCAGTACTTC
CASSRTGEDEQYF
>TRBJ2-7|TRBV12-3/TRBV12-4|TRBD1|-
TGTGCCAGTCAACAGGGGGCCTCCTACGAGCAGTACTTC
CASQQGASYEQYF
>TRBJ2-2|TRBV27|-|-
TGTGCCAGCTCAGGGGGGCCGAGGGCCGGGGAGCTGTTTTTT
CASSGGPRAGELFF
>TRBJ2-2|TRBV1|-|few
TGCACCAGCAGCCAATCGGACAGGGATGTCATAAACACCGGGGAGCTGTTTTTT
CTSSQSDRDVINTGELFF
>TRBJ1-1|TRBV28|TRBD1|-
TGTGCCATCCTGCCAGGGGGTCCCTATGCTGAAGCTTTCTTT
CAILPGGPYAEAFF
>TRBJ1-5|TRBV7-2|-|-
TGTGCCAGCAGCTTACTGGGAGATAGCAATCAGCCCCAGCATTTT
CASSLLGDSNQPQHF
>TRBJ1-2|TRBV12-3/TRBV12-4|TRBD1|-
TGTGCCAGCAGTAGACAGGGATGGAATGGCTACACCTTC
CASSRQGWNGYTF
>TRBJ2-4|TRBV18|-|-
TGTGCCAGCTCCCAACAAGAAAACATTCAGTACTTC
CASSQQENIQYF
>TRBJ1-1|TRBV5-1|-|-
TGCGCCAGCAGCTTGGCCGGTAACACTGAAGCTTTCTTT
CASSLAGNTEAFF